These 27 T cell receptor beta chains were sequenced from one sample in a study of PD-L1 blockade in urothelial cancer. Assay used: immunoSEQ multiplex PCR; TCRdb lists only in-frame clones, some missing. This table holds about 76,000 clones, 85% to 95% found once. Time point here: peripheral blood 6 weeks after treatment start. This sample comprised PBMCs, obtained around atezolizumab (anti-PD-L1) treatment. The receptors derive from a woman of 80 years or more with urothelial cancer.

CDR3 nucleotides: TGCAGCGGGGGACTAGATCTGATGAACACTGAAGCTTTCTTT. Its protein is CSGGLDLMNTEAFF. This chain links TRBV29-1 with TRBJ1-1; tentative D call: TRBD1 (5 bases). Trimming took off 7 bases at V and 0 bases at J, with 15 bases between the two ends. CDR3 length equals 14 residues. The germline V gene encodes CDR1 SQVTM and CDR2 ANQGSEA.

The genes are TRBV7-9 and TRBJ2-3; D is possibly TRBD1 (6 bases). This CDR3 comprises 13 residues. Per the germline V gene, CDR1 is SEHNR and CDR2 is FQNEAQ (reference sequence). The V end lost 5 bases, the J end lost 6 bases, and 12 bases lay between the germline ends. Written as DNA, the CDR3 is TGTGCCAGCAGCCAGGGGCTGATGGATACGCAGTATTTT. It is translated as CASSQGLMDTQYF.

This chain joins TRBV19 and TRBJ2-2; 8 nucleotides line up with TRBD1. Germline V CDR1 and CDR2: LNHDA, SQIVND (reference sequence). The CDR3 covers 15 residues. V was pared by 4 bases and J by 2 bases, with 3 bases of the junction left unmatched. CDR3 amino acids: CASSTGGANTGELFF. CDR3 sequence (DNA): TGTGCCAGTAGTACAGGGGGCGCAAACACCGGGGAGCTGTTTTTT.

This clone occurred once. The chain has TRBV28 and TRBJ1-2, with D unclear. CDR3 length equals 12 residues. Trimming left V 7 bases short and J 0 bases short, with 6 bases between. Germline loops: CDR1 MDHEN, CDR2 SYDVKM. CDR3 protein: CASTSANYGYTF. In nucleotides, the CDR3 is TGTGCCAGCACGAGTGCTAACTATGGCTACACCTTC.

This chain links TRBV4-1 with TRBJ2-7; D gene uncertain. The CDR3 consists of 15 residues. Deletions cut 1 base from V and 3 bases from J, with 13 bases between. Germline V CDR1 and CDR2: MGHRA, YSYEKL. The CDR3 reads CASSQALARLYEQYF. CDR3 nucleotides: TGCGCCAGCAGCCAAGCATTGGCCAGACTCTACGAGCAGTACTTC.

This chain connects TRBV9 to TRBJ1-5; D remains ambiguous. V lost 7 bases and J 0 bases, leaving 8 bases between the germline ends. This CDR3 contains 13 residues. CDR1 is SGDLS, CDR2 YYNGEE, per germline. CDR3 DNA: TGTGCCAGCGGCTTCTCTAGCAATCAGCCCCAGCATTTT. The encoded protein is CASGFSSNQPQHF. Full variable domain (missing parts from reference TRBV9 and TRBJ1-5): DSGVTQTPKHLITATGQRVTLRCSPRSGDLSVYWYQQSLDQGLQFLIQYYNGEERAKGNILERFSAQQFPDLHSELNLSSLELGDSALYFCASGFSSNQPQHFGDGTRLSIL.

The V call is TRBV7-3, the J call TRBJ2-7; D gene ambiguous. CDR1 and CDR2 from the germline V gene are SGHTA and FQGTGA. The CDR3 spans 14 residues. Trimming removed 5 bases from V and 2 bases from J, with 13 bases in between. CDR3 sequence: CASSPSPGPYEQYF. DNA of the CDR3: TGTGCCAGCAGCCCAAGCCCAGGCCCCTACGAGCAGTACTTC. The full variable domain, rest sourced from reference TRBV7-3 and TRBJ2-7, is GAGVSQTPSNKVTEKGKYVELRCDPISGHTALYWYRQSLGQGPEFLIYFQGTGAADDSGLPNDRFFAVRPEGSVSTLKIQRTERGDSAVYLCASSPSPGPYEQYFGPGTRLTVT.

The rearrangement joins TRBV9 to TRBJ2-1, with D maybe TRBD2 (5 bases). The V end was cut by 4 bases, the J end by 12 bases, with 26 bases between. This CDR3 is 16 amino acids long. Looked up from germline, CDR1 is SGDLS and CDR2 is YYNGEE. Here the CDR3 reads CASSLGGSSGSGGQFF. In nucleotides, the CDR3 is TGTGCCAGCAGCCTAGGTGGCTCGTCTGGGTCAGGAGGGCAGTTCTTC.

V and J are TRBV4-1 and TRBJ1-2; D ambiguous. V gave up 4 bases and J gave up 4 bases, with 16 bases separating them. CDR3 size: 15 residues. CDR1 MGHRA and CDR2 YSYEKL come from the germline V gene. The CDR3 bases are TGCGCCAGCAGCCCCAGTCTAGGCAGCTCCTATGGCTACACCTTC. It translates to CASSPSLGSSYGYTF.

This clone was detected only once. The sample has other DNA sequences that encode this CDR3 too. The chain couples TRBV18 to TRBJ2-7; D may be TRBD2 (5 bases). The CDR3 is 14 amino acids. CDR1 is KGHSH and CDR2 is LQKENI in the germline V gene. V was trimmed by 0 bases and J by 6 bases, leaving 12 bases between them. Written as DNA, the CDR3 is TGTGCCAGCTCACCACCCGGCTTACGGGGCGAGCAGTACTTC. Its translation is CASSPPGLRGEQYF.

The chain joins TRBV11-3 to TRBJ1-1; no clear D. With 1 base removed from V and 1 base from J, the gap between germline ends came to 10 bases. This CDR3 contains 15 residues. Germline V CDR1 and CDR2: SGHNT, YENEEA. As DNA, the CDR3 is TGTGCCAGCAGCTTAGGCGTCACGTCGAACACTGAAGCTTTCTTT. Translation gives CASSLGVTSNTEAFF.

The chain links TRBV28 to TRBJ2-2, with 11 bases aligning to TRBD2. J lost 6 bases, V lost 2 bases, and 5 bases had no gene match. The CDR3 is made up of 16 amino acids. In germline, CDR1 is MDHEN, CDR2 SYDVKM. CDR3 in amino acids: CASSLLVAGGPGELFF. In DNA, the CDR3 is TGTGCCAGCAGTTTACTTGTAGCGGGAGGGCCCGGGGAGCTGTTTTTT.

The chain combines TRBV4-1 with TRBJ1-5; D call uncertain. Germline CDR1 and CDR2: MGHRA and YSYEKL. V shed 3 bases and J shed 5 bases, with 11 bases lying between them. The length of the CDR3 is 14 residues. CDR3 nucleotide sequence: TGCGCCAGCAGCCAGGTTATACGGGATCAGCCCCAGCATTTT. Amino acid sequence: CASSQVIRDQPQHF.

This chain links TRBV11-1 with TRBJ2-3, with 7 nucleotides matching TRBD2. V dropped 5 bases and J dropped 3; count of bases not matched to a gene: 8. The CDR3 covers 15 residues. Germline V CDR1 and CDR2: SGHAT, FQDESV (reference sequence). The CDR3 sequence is CASSQPGLQTDTQYF. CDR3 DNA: TGTGCCAGCAGCCAGCCGGGACTACAAACAGATACGCAGTATTTT.

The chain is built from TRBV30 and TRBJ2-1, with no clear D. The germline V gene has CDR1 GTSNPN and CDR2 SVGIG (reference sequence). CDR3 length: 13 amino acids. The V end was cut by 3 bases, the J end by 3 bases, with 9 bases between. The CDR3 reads CAWSRNSYNEQFF. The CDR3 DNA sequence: TGTGCCTGGAGCAGGAACAGCTACAATGAGCAGTTCTTC.

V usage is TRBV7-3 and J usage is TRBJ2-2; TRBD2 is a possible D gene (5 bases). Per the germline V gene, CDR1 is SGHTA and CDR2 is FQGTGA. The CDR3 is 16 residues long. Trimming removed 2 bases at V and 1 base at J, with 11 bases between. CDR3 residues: CASSLGSARNTGELFF. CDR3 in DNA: TGTGCCAGCAGCTTAGGTAGCGCTAGGAACACCGGGGAGCTGTTTTTT.

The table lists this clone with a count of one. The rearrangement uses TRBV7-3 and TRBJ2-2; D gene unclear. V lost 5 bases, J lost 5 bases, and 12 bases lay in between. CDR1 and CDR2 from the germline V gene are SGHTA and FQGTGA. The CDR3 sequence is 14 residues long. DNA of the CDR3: TGTGCCAGCAGCCCCCAAAGCCGGACCGGGGAGCTGTTTTTT. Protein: CASSPQSRTGELFF.

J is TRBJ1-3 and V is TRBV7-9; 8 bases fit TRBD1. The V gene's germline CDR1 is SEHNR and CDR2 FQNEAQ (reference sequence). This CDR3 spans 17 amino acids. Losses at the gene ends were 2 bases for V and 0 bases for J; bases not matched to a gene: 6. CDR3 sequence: CASSLSGDRFSGNTIYF. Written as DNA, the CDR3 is TGTGCCAGCAGCTTAAGTGGGGACAGGTTCTCTGGAAACACCATATATTTT. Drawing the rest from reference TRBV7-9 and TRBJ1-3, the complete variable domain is DTGVSQNPRHKITKRGQNVTFRCDPISEHNRLYWYRQTLGQGPEFLTYFQNEAQLEKSRLLSDRFSAERPKGSFSTLEIQRTEQGDSAMYLCASSLSGDRFSGNTIYFGEGSWLTVV.

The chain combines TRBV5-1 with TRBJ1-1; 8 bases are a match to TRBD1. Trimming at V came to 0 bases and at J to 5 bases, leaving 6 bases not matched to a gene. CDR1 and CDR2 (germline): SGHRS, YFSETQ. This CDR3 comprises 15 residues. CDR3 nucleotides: TGCGCCAGCAGCTTGGCCGCCAGGGGGCGGACTGAAGCTTTCTTT. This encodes CASSLAARGRTEAFF.

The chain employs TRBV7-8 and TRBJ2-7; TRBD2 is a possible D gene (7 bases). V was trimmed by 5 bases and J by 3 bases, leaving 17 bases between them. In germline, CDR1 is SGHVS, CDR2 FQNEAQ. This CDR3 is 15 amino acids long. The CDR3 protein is CASSLGGGTLYEQYF. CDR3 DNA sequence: TGTGCCAGCAGCCTAGGGGGGGGAACCCTCTACGAGCAGTACTTC. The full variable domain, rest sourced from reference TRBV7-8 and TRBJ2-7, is GAGVSQSPRYKVAKRGQDVALRCDPISGHVSLFWYQQALGQGPEFLTYFQNEAQLDKSGLPSDRFFAERPEGSVSTLKIQRTQQEDSAVYLCASSLGGGTLYEQYFGPGTRLTVT.

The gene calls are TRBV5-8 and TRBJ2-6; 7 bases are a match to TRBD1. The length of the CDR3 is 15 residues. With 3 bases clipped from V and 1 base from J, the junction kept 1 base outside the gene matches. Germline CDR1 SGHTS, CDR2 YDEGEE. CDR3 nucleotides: TGTGCCAGCAGCTCGACAGGGTCTGGGGCCAACGTCCTGACTTTC. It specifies CASSSTGSGANVLTF.

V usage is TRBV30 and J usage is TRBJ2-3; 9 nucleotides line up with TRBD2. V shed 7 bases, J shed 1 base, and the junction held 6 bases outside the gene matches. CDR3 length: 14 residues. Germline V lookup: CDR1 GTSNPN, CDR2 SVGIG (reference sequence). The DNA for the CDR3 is TGTGCCTACATAGCGGGAGAGGGCACAGATACGCAGTATTTT. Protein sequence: CAYIAGEGTDTQYF.

The CDR3: CATYPKTSGSITYNEQFF. CDR3 DNA: TGTGCCACCTATCCCAAAACTAGCGGGAGTATCACCTACAATGAGCAGTTCTTC. The chain joins TRBV10-3 to TRBJ2-1; 11 positions match TRBD2. J was trimmed by 2 bases and V by 10 bases; bases with no gene match: 16. The CDR3 is 18 amino acids. Germline-derived CDR1 and CDR2 are ENHRY and SYGVKD.

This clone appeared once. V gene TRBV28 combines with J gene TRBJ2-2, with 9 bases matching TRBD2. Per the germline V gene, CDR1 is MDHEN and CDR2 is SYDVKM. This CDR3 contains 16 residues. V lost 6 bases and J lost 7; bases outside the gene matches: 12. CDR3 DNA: TGTGCCAGCAGGTCAATAGCGGGAGAGCGAATCGGGGAGCTGTTTTTT. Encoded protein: CASRSIAGERIGELFF.

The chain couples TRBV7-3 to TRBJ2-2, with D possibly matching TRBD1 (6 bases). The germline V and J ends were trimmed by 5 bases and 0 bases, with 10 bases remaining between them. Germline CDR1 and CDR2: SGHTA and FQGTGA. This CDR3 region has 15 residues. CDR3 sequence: CASSQQGTNTGELFF. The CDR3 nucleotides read TGTGCCAGCAGCCAACAGGGAACGAACACCGGGGAGCTGTTTTTT.

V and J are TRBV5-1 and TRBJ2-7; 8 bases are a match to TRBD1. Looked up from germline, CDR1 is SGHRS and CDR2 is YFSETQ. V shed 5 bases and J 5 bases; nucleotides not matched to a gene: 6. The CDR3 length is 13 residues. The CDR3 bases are TGCGCCAGCAGACGTCAGACAGGGGACGAGCAGTACTTC. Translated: CASRRQTGDEQYF.

CDR3 amino acids: CAWSVKDRTISVEQYF. In DNA, the CDR3 is TGTGCCTGGAGTGTGAAGGACAGGACTATTAGTGTCGAGCAGTACTTC. The chain joins TRBV30 to TRBJ2-7; D perhaps matches TRBD1 (7 bases). Trimming removed 0 bases at V and 6 bases at J, with 21 bases between. Looked up from germline, CDR1 is GTSNPN and CDR2 is SVGIG (reference sequence). The CDR3 runs to 16 residues.